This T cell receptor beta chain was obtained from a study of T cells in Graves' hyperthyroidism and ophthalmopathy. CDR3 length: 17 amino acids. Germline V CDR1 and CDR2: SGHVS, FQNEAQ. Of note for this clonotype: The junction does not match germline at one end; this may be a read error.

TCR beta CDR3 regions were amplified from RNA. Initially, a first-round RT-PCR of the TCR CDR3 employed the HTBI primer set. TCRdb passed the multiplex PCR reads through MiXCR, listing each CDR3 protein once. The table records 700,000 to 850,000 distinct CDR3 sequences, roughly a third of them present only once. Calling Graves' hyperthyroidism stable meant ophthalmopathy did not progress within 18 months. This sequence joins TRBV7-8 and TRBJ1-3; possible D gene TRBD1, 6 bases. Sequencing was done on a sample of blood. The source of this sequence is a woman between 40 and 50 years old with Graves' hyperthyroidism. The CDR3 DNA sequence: TGCGCCAGCAGCCAAGCCGACAGGCGCCTCTCTGGAAACACCATATATTTT. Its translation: CASSQADRRLSGNTIYF.